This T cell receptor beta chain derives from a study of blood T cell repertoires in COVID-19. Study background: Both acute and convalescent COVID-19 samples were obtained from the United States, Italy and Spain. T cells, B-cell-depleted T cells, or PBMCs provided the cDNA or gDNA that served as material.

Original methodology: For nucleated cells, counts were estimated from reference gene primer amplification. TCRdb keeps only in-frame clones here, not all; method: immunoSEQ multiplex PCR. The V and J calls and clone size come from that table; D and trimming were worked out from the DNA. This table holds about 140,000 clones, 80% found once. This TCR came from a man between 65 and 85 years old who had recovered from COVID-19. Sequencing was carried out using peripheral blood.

The CDR3 nucleotides are TGCAGCGTTGTACTGAGAGCGGGAGGGCCCCCCTACGAGCAGTACTTC. It is translated as CSVVLRAGGPPYEQYF. V is TRBV29-1 and J is TRBJ2-7; 10 bases map to TRBD2. CDR3 length: 16 amino acids. Germline loops: CDR1 SQVTM, CDR2 ANQGSEA. V gave up 4 bases and J gave up 2 bases; unmatched junction bases: 11.